This is a list of T cell receptor beta chains from one sample in a study of T cell responses to AZD1222 COVID-19 vaccine. Generated by immunoSEQ multiplex PCR, the TCRdb table keeps only in-frame clones and is missing some. Altogether approximately 110,000 clones are present, 65% to 90% being singletons, with the ten largest covering more than 6.5%. This sample comprised peripheral blood, obtained on day 0 of AZD1222 vaccination. The receptor source for this set is an adult in good health. Both conserved end residues are part of each CDR3. Each record gives: J gene, D gene, V gene, clone size, CDR3 protein, CDR3 DNA. The D gene is left open where the match is weak. The size of a clone is reported for some rows only, either as once, few or many, or as a class for expanded clones.

J gene: TRBJ1-5
D gene: -
V gene: TRBV28
clone size: few
CDR3 protein: CALTGDRNQPQHF
CDR3 DNA: TGTGCCCTTACTGGGGACCGAAATCAGCCCCAGCATTTT

J gene: TRBJ2-1
D gene: TRBD2
V gene: TRBV7-2
clone size: -
CDR3 protein: CASSLDPSGAEQFF
CDR3 DNA: TGTGCCAGCAGCTTAGATCCTAGCGGGGCTGAGCAGTTCTTC

J gene: TRBJ1-6
D gene: -
V gene: TRBV5-1
clone size: -
CDR3 protein: CASSFTGSPYNSPLHF
CDR3 DNA: TGCGCCAGCAGCTTCACAGGGAGCCCCTATAATTCACCCCTCCACTTT

J gene: TRBJ1-1
D gene: -
V gene: TRBV3-1/TRBV3-2
clone size: -
CDR3 protein: CASSQVSGGQGRTEAFF
CDR3 DNA: TGTGCCAGCAGCCAAGTATCCGGTGGTCAGGGGAGGACTGAAGCTTTCTTT

J gene: TRBJ2-1
D gene: TRBD2
V gene: TRBV7-9
clone size: -
CDR3 protein: CASSLDSFVGRGNEQFF
CDR3 DNA: TGTGCCAGCAGCTTAGACTCTTTTGTCGGGAGGGGCAATGAGCAGTTCTTC

J gene: TRBJ1-6
D gene: TRBD1
V gene: TRBV28
clone size: -
CDR3 protein: CASSSGGAGNNSPLHF
CDR3 DNA: TGTGCCAGCAGTTCAGGGGGCGCGGGTAATAATTCACCCCTCCACTTT

J gene: TRBJ2-5
D gene: TRBD2
V gene: TRBV9
clone size: -
CDR3 protein: CASSVGASGGAEETQYF
CDR3 DNA: TGTGCCAGCAGCGTAGGGGCTAGCGGGGGGGCCGAGGAGACCCAGTACTTC

J gene: TRBJ1-1
D gene: -
V gene: TRBV19
clone size: -
CDR3 protein: CASSPGQRVHTEAFF
CDR3 DNA: TGTGCCAGTAGTCCAGGACAGCGGGTGCACACTGAAGCTTTCTTT

J gene: TRBJ1-2
D gene: -
V gene: TRBV5-1
clone size: few
CDR3 protein: CASSPGPDGYGYTF
CDR3 DNA: TGCGCCAGCAGCCCGGGACCCGACGGCTATGGCTACACCTTC

J gene: TRBJ2-4
D gene: -
V gene: TRBV19
clone size: -
CDR3 protein: CASSMDRIFENIQYF
CDR3 DNA: TGTGCCAGTAGTATGGATAGGATTTTTGAAAACATTCAGTACTTC

J gene: TRBJ1-5
D gene: -
V gene: TRBV16
clone size: once
CDR3 protein: CASSQSFWGTGQPQHF
CDR3 DNA: TGTGCCAGCAGCCAATCTTTCTGGGGGACGGGTCAGCCCCAGCATTTT

J gene: TRBJ1-5
D gene: -
V gene: TRBV7-2
clone size: -
CDR3 protein: CASSFGQGLSQPQHF
CDR3 DNA: TGTGCCAGCAGCTTTGGGCAGGGGCTGAGTCAGCCCCAGCATTTT

J gene: TRBJ1-2
D gene: -
V gene: TRBV5-6
clone size: -
CDR3 protein: CASSSYGYTF
CDR3 DNA: TGTGCCAGCAGCTCGTATGGCTACACCTTC

J gene: TRBJ2-1
D gene: -
V gene: TRBV11-2
clone size: -
CDR3 protein: CASSLGGGYNEQFF
CDR3 DNA: TGTGCCAGCAGCTTAGGCGGAGGCTACAATGAGCAGTTCTTC

J gene: TRBJ1-1
D gene: -
V gene: TRBV5-1
clone size: -
CDR3 protein: CASTSGMEAFF
CDR3 DNA: TGCGCCAGCACCTCAGGGATGGAAGCTTTCTTT

J gene: TRBJ2-3
D gene: TRBD2
V gene: TRBV6-2/TRBV6-3
clone size: -
CDR3 protein: CASSGRLAVSTDTQYF
CDR3 DNA: TGTGCCAGCAGTGGCCGACTAGCGGTAAGCACAGATACGCAGTATTTT

J gene: TRBJ1-1
D gene: -
V gene: TRBV30
clone size: -
CDR3 protein: CAWSGQRNTEAFF
CDR3 DNA: TGTGCCTGGAGTGGACAGAGGAACACTGAAGCTTTCTTT

J gene: TRBJ2-5
D gene: TRBD2
V gene: TRBV5-1
clone size: -
CDR3 protein: CASSSRLTSGGTQETQYF
CDR3 DNA: TGCGCCAGCAGCTCCCGATTGACTAGCGGGGGAACCCAAGAGACCCAGTACTTC

J gene: TRBJ2-7
D gene: -
V gene: TRBV6-5
clone size: -
CDR3 protein: CASSWGVGNSYEQYF
CDR3 DNA: TGTGCCAGCAGTTGGGGCGTTGGAAACTCCTACGAGCAGTACTTC

J gene: TRBJ1-1
D gene: TRBD1
V gene: TRBV19
clone size: -
CDR3 protein: CASSQDRVGTEAFF
CDR3 DNA: TGTGCCAGTAGTCAGGACAGGGTAGGGACTGAAGCTTTCTTT

J gene: TRBJ1-2
D gene: -
V gene: TRBV28
clone size: -
CDR3 protein: CASSLGVYGYTF
CDR3 DNA: TGTGCCAGCAGTTTAGGGGTGTATGGCTACACCTTC

J gene: TRBJ1-2
D gene: TRBD1
V gene: TRBV6-1
clone size: once
CDR3 protein: CASSESGTGDRGYTF
CDR3 DNA: TGTGCCAGCAGTGAAAGTGGGACAGGGGATAGAGGCTACACCTTC

J gene: TRBJ2-7
D gene: TRBD1
V gene: TRBV27
clone size: -
CDR3 protein: CASSTTGPTGEQYF
CDR3 DNA: TGTGCCAGCAGTACGACAGGGCCGACGGGGGAGCAGTACTTC

J gene: TRBJ2-1
D gene: -
V gene: TRBV5-3
clone size: -
CDR3 protein: CARSGGGIYNEQFF
CDR3 DNA: TGTGCCAGAAGCGGAGGGGGCATCTACAATGAGCAGTTCTTC

J gene: TRBJ1-1
D gene: -
V gene: TRBV18
clone size: -
CDR3 protein: CASSPRGVVWTEAFF
CDR3 DNA: TGTGCCAGCTCACCACGGGGGGTGGTGTGGACTGAAGCTTTCTTT

J gene: TRBJ2-5
D gene: -
V gene: TRBV14
clone size: -
CDR3 protein: CASSRQHQETQYF
CDR3 DNA: TGTGCCAGCAGCCGTCAACACCAAGAGACCCAGTACTTC

J gene: TRBJ2-6
D gene: -
V gene: TRBV7-2
clone size: -
CDR3 protein: CASSLAGAGANVLTF
CDR3 DNA: TGTGCCAGCAGCTTAGCAGGGGCTGGGGCCAACGTCCTGACTTTC

J gene: TRBJ2-5
D gene: TRBD2
V gene: TRBV4-3
clone size: -
CDR3 protein: CASSQDWGREGPETQYF
CDR3 DNA: TGCGCCAGCAGCCAAGATTGGGGGCGGGAGGGCCCTGAGACCCAGTACTTC

J gene: TRBJ2-2
D gene: -
V gene: TRBV10-1
clone size: -
CDR3 protein: CASSGRTANTGELFF
CDR3 DNA: TGCGCCAGCAGTGGACGGACAGCGAACACCGGGGAGCTGTTTTTT

J gene: TRBJ2-1
D gene: -
V gene: TRBV4-1
clone size: -
CDR3 protein: CASSPKVTTEQFF
CDR3 DNA: TGCGCCAGCAGCCCGAAGGTGACAACTGAGCAGTTCTTC

J gene: TRBJ2-7
D gene: TRBD1
V gene: TRBV19
clone size: -
CDR3 protein: CASSIAGGYEQYF
CDR3 DNA: TGTGCCAGTAGTATCGCAGGGGGCTACGAGCAGTACTTC

J gene: TRBJ1-5
D gene: -
V gene: TRBV4-1
clone size: once
CDR3 protein: CASSQGAGGGGNQPQHF
CDR3 DNA: TGCGCCAGCAGCCAAGGCGCCGGAGGAGGTGGCAATCAGCCCCAGCATTTT

J gene: TRBJ1-4
D gene: TRBD1
V gene: TRBV2
clone size: -
CDR3 protein: CASSELGTGGEKLFF
CDR3 DNA: TGTGCCAGCAGTGAACTCGGGACAGGGGGTGAAAAACTGTTTTTT

J gene: TRBJ1-6
D gene: TRBD1
V gene: TRBV18
clone size: -
CDR3 protein: CASAGQGGYNSPLHF
CDR3 DNA: TGTGCCAGTGCCGGACAGGGTGGTTATAATTCACCCCTCCACTTT

J gene: TRBJ2-1
D gene: -
V gene: TRBV2
clone size: -
CDR3 protein: CASRTGSSYNEQFF
CDR3 DNA: TGTGCCAGCCGAACAGGTAGCTCCTACAATGAGCAGTTCTTC

J gene: TRBJ1-3
D gene: -
V gene: TRBV18
clone size: once
CDR3 protein: CASSPQLERSGNTIYF
CDR3 DNA: TGTGCCAGCTCACCACAACTTGAGCGCTCTGGAAACACCATATATTTT

J gene: TRBJ2-7
D gene: -
V gene: TRBV13
clone size: -
CDR3 protein: CASSYTNRGTASYEQYF
CDR3 DNA: TGTGCCAGCAGCTACACGAACCGCGGGACAGCCTCCTACGAGCAGTACTTC

J gene: TRBJ2-3
D gene: -
V gene: TRBV28
clone size: -
CDR3 protein: CASGDRTDTQYF
CDR3 DNA: TGTGCCAGCGGGGACCGCACAGATACGCAGTATTTT

J gene: TRBJ2-1
D gene: -
V gene: TRBV15
clone size: -
CDR3 protein: CATSTGPTSSYNEQFF
CDR3 DNA: TGTGCCACCAGCACCGGACCGACTAGCTCCTACAATGAGCAGTTCTTC

J gene: TRBJ2-1
D gene: TRBD2
V gene: TRBV28
clone size: -
CDR3 protein: CASSFDPGLADNEQFF
CDR3 DNA: TGTGCCAGCAGTTTCGATCCGGGACTAGCCGACAATGAGCAGTTCTTC

J gene: TRBJ2-3
D gene: -
V gene: TRBV11-3
clone size: -
CDR3 protein: CASSTSVGAGTDTQYF
CDR3 DNA: TGTGCCAGCAGCACAAGCGTGGGGGCGGGCACAGATACGCAGTATTTT

J gene: TRBJ1-6
D gene: -
V gene: TRBV15
clone size: -
CDR3 protein: CATSSTQGRSSYNSPLHF
CDR3 DNA: TGTGCCACCAGCAGTACACAGGGCCGTAGCTCCTATAATTCACCCCTCCACTTT

J gene: TRBJ1-2
D gene: TRBD1
V gene: TRBV10-3
clone size: -
CDR3 protein: CAISEQAGGDYGYTF
CDR3 DNA: TGTGCCATCAGTGAGCAGGCAGGGGGCGACTATGGCTACACCTTC

J gene: TRBJ2-7
D gene: -
V gene: TRBV5-1
clone size: -
CDR3 protein: CASSLGQNSYEQYF
CDR3 DNA: TGCGCCAGCAGCTTGGGACAGAACTCCTACGAGCAGTACTTC